Below, 2 T cell receptor beta chains from the same sample are listed, as sequenced in a study of regulatory T cells in long-lasting Graves disease. Time point meaning: persistent/refractory GD, antithyroid drugs over 5 years with positive TRAb. The TCR library was made from RNA extracted from PBMCs. Arm-PCR of CDR3 regions and iRepertoire HTBI primers were the basis on which TCR beta libraries were built. TCRdb used MiXCR to reprocess the multiplex PCR reads, holding one entry per CDR3 protein. The data contain 350,000 to 450,000 distinct CDR3 sequences, around 20% of them singletons. The sequencing here drew on peripheral blood mononuclear cells (PBMCs), taken when the disease was refractory, from a patient treated with antithyroid drugs. Every receptor here comes from a female donor with Graves disease.

This clonotype was seen at least ten times. The chain combines TRBV7-2 with TRBJ2-4, with 7 bases aligning to TRBD2. Germline CDR1 SGHTA, CDR2 FQGNSA. CDR3 length equals 14 residues. The trim removed 3 bases at V and 8 bases at J, leaving 7 bases unmatched. CDR3 in DNA: TGTGCCAGCAGCTTTGTGGGAGGGCCGGACATTCAGTACTTC. It specifies CASSFVGGPDIQYF.

The chain links TRBV7-2 to TRBJ2-5, with TRBD2 identical over 7 bases. V lost 0 bases to trimming and J lost 2 bases; unmatched junction nucleotides: 6. The germline gives CDR1 SGHTA, CDR2 FQGNSA. The CDR3 runs to 16 residues. CDR3 nucleotides: TGTGCCAGCAGCTTAGCAGGGAGGGTTTCGCAAGAGACCCAGTACTTC. Its translation is CASSLAGRVSQETQYF.